This TCR gamma chain was documented in a study of intestinal T cells in coeliac disease (dated by TCRdb to the early 2020s). Describing the broader study: Coeliac patients were found to be much younger than controls, with mean ages of roughly 16.0 versus 55 years recorded in the TRG cohort. The TCR-delta (TRD) cohort included duodenal biopsies from around eleven coeliac disease patients and around eleven non-coeliac controls. Duodenal biopsies from approximately 30 coeliac disease patients and 20 to 25 non-coeliac controls were included in a second, larger TCR-gamma (TRG) cohort. Broader findings and caveats from the paper: FFPE-derived DNA was found to be relatively degraded, and loss of a proportion of TCR sequences in each sample was likely caused by this degradation. It was not possible to tell repeated CDR3 amino acid sequences apart from PCR duplicates. A significant age difference was observed between coeliac and control groups, although significant classification was not yielded by an age-split analysis. TRG clustering correctly classified most of the 54 biopsies (about 94%), with a reported leave-one-out accuracy of around 87%. TRD kmer-based clustering correctly classified all 22 biopsies in training, with a reported leave-one-out accuracy of about 93%.

As to this clone: Its cognate antigen has yet to be identified. No qualities accompany the bases; no much larger clone lies one base away.

The CDR3 contains 15 residues, cysteine and phenylalanine counted. Kept here is only the CDR3 DNA, which spans 45 bases and is read in frame from base 1. At the junction V is shortened by 4 bases and J by 3 bases; bases outside the gene matches: 9. Libraries came from multiplex PCR. Sequencer: Ion Torrent PGM. TRG repertoires were amplified from approximately 220 ng of biopsy DNA with the LymphoTrack kit, in which Illumina adapters are carried by the primers. After purification with AMPure XP beads and quantification on a 2100 Bioanalyzer, the TRG amplicons were pooled in equimolar amounts. Sequencing of TRG libraries was performed on an Ion PGM instrument. In the authors' own workflow: Using FastX, any read was removed if more than 10% of its nucleotides had quality scores below the third quartile calculated per patient. Alignment of reads was performed with IMGT/HighV-QUEST so that V, D and J genes were assigned, CDR3 regions were identified and functionality was assessed. Sequences were converted to amino acids, and every sequence predicted to be non-functional was removed. CDR3s were split into kmers with and without positional annotation, PCA was performed on kmer frequencies, and samples were clustered using all 1023 combinations of PCs 1-10. Classification was validated by leave-one-out cross-validation, re-optimising parameters on the remaining samples each time. Shannon diversity was computed with the vegan R package from repeated random subsamples equal to the lowest read count. TCRdb reran clone calling on the public reads with CATT; rows sharing one DNA sequence were then combined. For this entry, the V and J calls and clone size follow TCRdb and not the study's own pipeline. Present in this sample are roughly 300 gamma-chain clones, 55% to 60% of which were seen just once. Clones ranked in the top ten supply less than 85% of the sample.

Genomic DNA was extracted with the QIAamp DNA FFPE tissue kit from ten 5-um FFPE scrolls per case. To test whether coeliac disease can be classified from the TCR repertoire, the study used fully anonymised formalin-fixed paraffin-embedded duodenal biopsies that were not needed for diagnosis. The controls had upper endoscopy for reflux, dyspepsia or gastritis, and there was no clinical or histological suspicion of coeliac disease in any of the controls. The rearranged segments are TRGV11 and TRGJ1 or TRGJ2. TRGV11 is noted as an ORF with a role that remains uncertain. This TCR was sampled from a human donor who served as a control with a normal duodenal biopsy, not a healthy volunteer. The sample comprised a duodenal biopsy. The CDR3 here reads CACWISHLIYYKKLF. The sequence in DNA is TGTGCCTGCTGGATTAGTCACTTAATTTATTATAAGAAACTCTTT.